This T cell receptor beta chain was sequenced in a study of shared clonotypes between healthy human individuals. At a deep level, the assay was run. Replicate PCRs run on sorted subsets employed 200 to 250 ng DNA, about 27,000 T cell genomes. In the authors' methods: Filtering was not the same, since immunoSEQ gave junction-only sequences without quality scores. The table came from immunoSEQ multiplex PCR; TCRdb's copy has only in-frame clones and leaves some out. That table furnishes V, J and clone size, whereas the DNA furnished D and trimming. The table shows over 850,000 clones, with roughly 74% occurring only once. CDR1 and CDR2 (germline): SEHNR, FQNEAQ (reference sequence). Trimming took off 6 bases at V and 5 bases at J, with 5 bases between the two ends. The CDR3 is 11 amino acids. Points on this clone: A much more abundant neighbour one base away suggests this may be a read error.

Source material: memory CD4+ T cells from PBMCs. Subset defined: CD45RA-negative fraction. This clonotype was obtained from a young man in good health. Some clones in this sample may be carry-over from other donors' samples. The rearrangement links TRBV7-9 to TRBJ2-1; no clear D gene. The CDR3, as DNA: TGTGCCAGCAGTTCGAACAATGAGCAGTTCTTC. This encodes CASSSNNEQFF. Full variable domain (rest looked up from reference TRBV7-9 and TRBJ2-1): DTGVSQNPRHKITKRGQNVTFRCDPISEHNRLYWYRQTLGQGPEFLTYFQNEAQLEKSRLLSDRFSAERPKGSFSTLEIQRTEQGDSAMYLCASSSNNEQFFGPGTRLTVL.